The TCR beta chain under discussion was sequenced for a study of blood T cell repertoires in COVID-19. Across the whole study: Samples representing acute and convalescent COVID-19 were sourced from the United States, Italy and Spain. T cells, B-cell-depleted T cells, or PBMCs supplied cDNA or gDNA.

V was trimmed by 2 bases and J by 5 bases, leaving 9 bases between them. This CDR3 comprises 13 residues. Germline-derived CDR1 and CDR2 are MNHEY and SMNVEV (reference sequence). How the authors handled the data: By means of reference gene primer amplification, nucleated cell counts were estimated. TCRdb keeps only in-frame clones here, not all; method: immunoSEQ multiplex PCR. The DNA was the basis for D and trimming; V, J and clone size are from that table. Found here are about 59,000 clones, around 73% of them singletons; the top ten hold around 13%. The sample consisted of peripheral blood. The receptor was isolated from a man older than 75 with acute or convalescent COVID-19. The J gene is TRBJ1-2, the V gene TRBV27; tentatively, D is TRBD1 (5 bases). CDR3 bases: TGTGCCAGCAGTTTAGGGTCAGGGTATGGCTACACCTTC. As protein: CASSLGSGYGYTF.